The sequence of this T cell receptor beta chain was determined in a study of T cell changes during pregnancy in multiple sclerosis. Only in-frame clones appear in the TCRdb table, and some are missing; sequencing was by immunoSEQ multiplex PCR. Of about 11,000 clones listed, around 94% are singletons. Specimen: CD4+ T cells from peripheral blood mononuclear cells, collected before pregnancy. The sequence was obtained from a female donor with multiple sclerosis, enrolled in a pregnancy study.

CDR3 protein: CASEPQTNTGELFF. DNA of the CDR3: TGTGCCAGCGAACCCCAGACTAACACCGGGGAGCTGTTTTTT. The chain couples TRBV9 to TRBJ2-2; D is unclear. V lost 7 bases to trimming and J lost 2 bases, with 12 bases between them. Germline V gene lookup returns CDR1 SGDLS and CDR2 YYNGEE. This CDR3 has 14 amino acids.